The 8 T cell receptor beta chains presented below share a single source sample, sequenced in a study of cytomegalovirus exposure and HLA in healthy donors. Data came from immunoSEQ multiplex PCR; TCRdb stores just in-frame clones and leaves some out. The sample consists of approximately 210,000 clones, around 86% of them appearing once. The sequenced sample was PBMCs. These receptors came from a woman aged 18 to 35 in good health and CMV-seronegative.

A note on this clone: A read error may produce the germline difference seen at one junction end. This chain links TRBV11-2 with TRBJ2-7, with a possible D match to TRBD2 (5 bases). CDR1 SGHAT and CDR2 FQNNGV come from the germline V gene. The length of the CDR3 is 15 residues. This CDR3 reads CASSLFGVGSDEQYF. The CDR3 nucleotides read TGTGCCAGCAGCTTATTCGGGGTAGGCTCCGACGAGCAGTACTTC. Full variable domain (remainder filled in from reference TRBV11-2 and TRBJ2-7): EAGVAQSPRYKIIEKRQSVAFWCNPISGHATLYWYQQILGQGPKLLIQFQNNGVVDDSQLPKDRFSAERLKGVDSTLKIQPAKLEDSAVYLCASSLFGVGSDEQYFGPGTRLTVT.

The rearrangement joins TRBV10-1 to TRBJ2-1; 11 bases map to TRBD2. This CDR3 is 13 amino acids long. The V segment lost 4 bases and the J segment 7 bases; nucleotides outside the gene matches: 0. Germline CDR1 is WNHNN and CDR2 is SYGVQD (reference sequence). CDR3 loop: CASSGLAGNEQFF. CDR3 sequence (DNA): TGCGCCAGCAGTGGACTAGCGGGAAATGAGCAGTTCTTC.

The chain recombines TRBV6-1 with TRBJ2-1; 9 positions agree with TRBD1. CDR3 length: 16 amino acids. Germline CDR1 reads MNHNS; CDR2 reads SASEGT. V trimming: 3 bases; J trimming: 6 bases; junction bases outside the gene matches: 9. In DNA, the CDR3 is TGTGCCAGCAGTGACGGGACAGGGATGGGGCCCAATGAGCAGTTCTTC. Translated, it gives CASSDGTGMGPNEQFF.

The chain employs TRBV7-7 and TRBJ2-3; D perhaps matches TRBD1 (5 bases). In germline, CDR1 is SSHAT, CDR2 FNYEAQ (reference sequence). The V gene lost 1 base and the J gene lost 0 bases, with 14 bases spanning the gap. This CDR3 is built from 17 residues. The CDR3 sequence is CASSLGPGQLSTDTQYF. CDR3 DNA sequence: TGTGCCAGCAGCTTAGGGCCAGGGCAGCTTAGCACAGATACGCAGTATTTT.

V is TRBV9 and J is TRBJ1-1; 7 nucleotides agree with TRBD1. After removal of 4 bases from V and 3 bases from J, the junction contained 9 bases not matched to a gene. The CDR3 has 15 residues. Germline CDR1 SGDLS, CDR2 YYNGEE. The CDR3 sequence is CASSPRQGMYTEAFF. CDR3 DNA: TGTGCCAGCAGCCCTAGACAGGGAATGTACACTGAAGCTTTCTTT.

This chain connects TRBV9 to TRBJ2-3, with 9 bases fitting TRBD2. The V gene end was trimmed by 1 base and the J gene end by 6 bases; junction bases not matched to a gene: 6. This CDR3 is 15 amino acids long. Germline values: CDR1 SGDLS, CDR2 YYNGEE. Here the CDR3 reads CASSVSGLASDTQYF. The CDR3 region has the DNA TGTGCCAGCAGCGTATCGGGACTAGCATCCGATACGCAGTATTTT. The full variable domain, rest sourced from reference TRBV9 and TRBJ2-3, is DSGVTQTPKHLITATGQRVTLRCSPRSGDLSVYWYQQSLDQGLQFLIQYYNGEERAKGNILERFSAQQFPDLHSELNLSSLELGDSALYFCASSVSGLASDTQYFGPGTRLTVL.

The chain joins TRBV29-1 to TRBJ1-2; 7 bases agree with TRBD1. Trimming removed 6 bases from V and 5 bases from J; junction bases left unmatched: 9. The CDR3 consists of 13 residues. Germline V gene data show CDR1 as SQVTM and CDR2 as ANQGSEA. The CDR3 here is CSVDGTAPYGYTF. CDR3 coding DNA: TGCAGCGTCGATGGGACAGCCCCTTATGGCTACACCTTC.

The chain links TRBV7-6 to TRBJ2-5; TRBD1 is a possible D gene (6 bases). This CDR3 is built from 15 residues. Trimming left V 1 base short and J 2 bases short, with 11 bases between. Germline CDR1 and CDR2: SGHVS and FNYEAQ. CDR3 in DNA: TGTGCCAGCAGCTTAGGGGGGCTCGAACAAGAGACCCAGTACTTC. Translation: CASSLGGLEQETQYF.